A single sample is the source of the 11 T cell receptor beta chains below, sequenced in a study of circulating CD8 cells and anti-PD-1 response in melanoma. TCR libraries were prepared from roughly 15 ng of total RNA with the QIAseq Immune Repertoire TCR panel. TCRdb recomputed calls from the reads with MiXCR, one row per CDR3 protein. The profile shows around 600 distinct CDR3 sequences, approximately 9.9% of them singletons. Four subsets defined by PD-1 and/or TIGIT were sorted from live CD3+CD8+TCRalphabeta+ cells. The material sequenced was CD8+ T cells from PBMCs, taken at baseline or after one month of anti-PD-1 therapy (not recorded which). These receptors were taken from a human donor with melanoma.

This clonotype is termed large. The chain is built from TRBV3-1 and TRBJ2-7, with unresolved D. The V end was cut by 0 bases, the J end by 0 bases, with 15 bases between. The CDR3 has 17 amino acids. Germline assignment: CDR1 LGHDT and CDR2 YNNKEL (reference sequence). The CDR3 reads CASSQEGVADSSYEQYF. The CDR3 DNA reads as TGTGCCAGCAGCCAAGAAGGAGTGGCAGATAGCTCCTACGAGCAGTACTTC.

This clonotype was recorded a few times. The J gene is TRBJ2-1, the V gene TRBV5-4, with D uncertain. Per germline, CDR1 SGHNT and CDR2 YYREEE (reference sequence). Trimming took 0 bases from V and 12 from J, leaving 13 bases between them. The CDR3 spans 13 residues. The CDR3 DNA reads as TGTGCCAGCAGCTTGGAAGGGCCGCGGCCGCAGTTCTTC. This encodes CASSLEGPRPQFF. Variable domain in full (rest from reference TRBV5-4 and TRBJ2-1): ETGVTQSPTHLIKTRGQQVTLRCSSQSGHNTVSWYQQALGQGPQFIFQYYREEENGRGNFPPRFSGLQFPNYSSELNVNALELDDSALYLCASSLEGPRPQFFGPGTRLTVL.

In its sample, this clonotype ranks as medium-sized (0.01 to 0.1%). This chain connects TRBV7-9 to TRBJ2-1; 8 bases align to TRBD1. Trimming cost V 5 bases and J 6 bases; bases outside gene matches: 6. Germline lookup yields CDR1 SEHNR and CDR2 FQNEAQ (reference sequence). The CDR3 is 14 amino acids. In DNA, the CDR3 is TGTGCCAGCAGCCGAACTACAGGGGGCAATGAGCAGTTCTTC. Encoded protein: CASSRTTGGNEQFF. The full variable domain, in which reference TRBV7-9 and TRBJ2-1 provide the parts outside the CDR3, is DTGVSQNPRHKITKRGQNVTFRCDPISEHNRLYWYRQTLGQGPEFLTYFQNEAQLEKSRLLSDRFSAERPKGSFSTLEIQRTEQGDSAMYLCASSRTTGGNEQFFGPGTRLTVL.

The chain links TRBV7-9 to TRBJ2-5, with D possibly TRBD2 on 6 matching bases. Trimming cost V 4 bases and J 3 bases, with 15 bases left between them. This CDR3 has 15 residues. In germline, CDR1 is SEHNR, CDR2 FQNEAQ (reference sequence). The CDR3 sequence: CASSSSKGEEETQYF. The CDR3 nucleotides read TGTGCCAGCAGCTCCTCTAAAGGGGAGGAAGAGACCCAGTACTTC.

This clonotype was observed a handful of times. A much larger clone lies a single base off, so this may be a read error. This chain links TRBV7-2 with TRBJ2-7, with 9 bases matching TRBD1. Per germline, CDR1 SGHTA and CDR2 FQGNSA. The J segment lost 5 bases and the V segment lost 3 bases, leaving 17 bases of the junction unmatched. The length of the CDR3 is 18 residues. The CDR3: CASSFTGGSAGRPHEQYF. Written as DNA, the CDR3 is TGTGCCAGCAGCTTCACAGGGGGCTCGGCGGGACGACCCCACGAGCAGTACTTC.

By sample share, this clonotype is medium-sized. This chain links TRBV6-6 with TRBJ1-3; D is undetermined. Germline V gene lookup returns CDR1 MNHNY and CDR2 SVGAGI (reference sequence). Trimming took off 5 bases at V and 2 bases at J, with 10 bases between the two ends. CDR3 length: 14 amino acids. The CDR3 spells CASSTQGPGNTIYF. The DNA of the CDR3 is TGTGCCAGCAGTACTCAAGGGCCTGGAAACACCATATATTTT.

Within the sample, this clonotype is large. The rearrangement joins TRBV7-2 to TRBJ2-7, with TRBD2 identical over 10 bases. The CDR3 spans 14 residues. The germline V gene has CDR1 SGHTA and CDR2 FQGNSA. With 2 bases clipped from V and 6 bases from J, the junction kept 4 bases outside the gene matches. As DNA, the CDR3 is TGTGCCAGCAGCTTACCCCTAGCGGGAGCCGAGCAGTACTTC. It codes for CASSLPLAGAEQYF.

The chain is built from TRBV6-4 and TRBJ2-2, with a weak D call TRBD1 (7 bases). Trimming removed 4 bases at V and 0 bases at J, with 9 bases between. Germline CDR1 is MRHNA and CDR2 is SNTAGT. The CDR3 covers 15 residues. CDR3 in amino acids: CASSGGTANTGELFF. In nucleotides, the CDR3 is TGTGCCAGCAGTGGCGGGACAGCGAACACCGGGGAGCTGTTTTTT.

J is TRBJ2-2 and V is TRBV5-8; D is unresolved. The CDR3 totals 12 residues. Trimming removed 2 bases from V and 2 bases from J, with 1 base in between. Germline CDR1 reads SGHTS; CDR2 reads YDEGEE. CDR3 sequence (DNA): TGTGCCAGCAGCTTCAACACCGGGGAGCTGTTTTTT. Translation: CASSFNTGELFF.

This clonotype counts as hyperexpanded (1% or more). V and J are TRBV9 and TRBJ2-2, with D maybe TRBD2 (5 bases). Germline V gene lookup returns CDR1 SGDLS and CDR2 YYNGEE. The ends were cut back, 3 bases at V and 6 bases at J, with 9 bases in the middle. This CDR3 comprises 13 residues. The CDR3 reads CASSGSDPGELFF. The CDR3 nucleotides are TGTGCCAGCAGCGGTAGCGACCCCGGGGAGCTGTTTTTT.

Judged by abundance, this clonotype is medium-sized. J is TRBJ2-7 and V is TRBV2; D perhaps matches TRBD2 (5 bases). Trimming removed 2 bases from V and 0 bases from J, with 14 bases in between. The germline CDR1 and CDR2 sequences are SNHLY and FYNNEI. The CDR3 totals 16 residues. The CDR3 sequence: CASSEFEGPSSYEQYF. CDR3 coding DNA: TGTGCCAGCAGTGAATTTGAGGGCCCCTCCTCCTACGAGCAGTACTTC.